The subject of this entry is one TCR beta chain. Authors' processing steps: How many nucleated cells were present was estimated from reference gene primer amplification. TCRdb's table, derived via immunoSEQ multiplex PCR, lists solely in-frame clones and lacks some. The DNA was the basis for D and trimming; V, J and clone size are from that table. The sample holds 400,000 to 450,000 clones, roughly 90% seen once. These data come from a study of blood T cell repertoires in COVID-19. On the study more broadly: COVID-19 samples, acute and convalescent, were from the United States, Italy and Spain. PBMCs, B-cell-depleted T cells, or T cells were the source of the cDNA or gDNA that made up the material.

Trimming removed 5 bases at V and 8 bases at J, with 12 bases between. The CDR3 is 12 residues long. Germline assignment: CDR1 SEHNR and CDR2 FQNEAQ (reference sequence). This chain links TRBV7-9 with TRBJ1-2; tentative D call: TRBD1 (6 bases). The clonotype comes from a woman in her twenties or thirties with active or convalescent COVID-19. Source material: peripheral blood. The chain's CDR3 is CASSRTDEGYTF. CDR3 nucleotide sequence: TGTGCCAGCAGCCGGACAGATGAGGGCTACACCTTC.